Sequencing of this T cell receptor beta chain was carried out in a study of blood T cell repertoires in COVID-19. Across the study: Specimens from acute and convalescent COVID-19 originated in the United States, Italy and Spain. The analysed material was cDNA or gDNA that came from T cells, B-cell-depleted T cells, or PBMCs.

The V and J ends lost 1 base and 1 base respectively, with 11 bases between them. The V gene's germline CDR1 is LGHNA and CDR2 YNFKEQ. This CDR3 is built from 16 residues. Per the original methods: From reference gene primer amplification, estimates of nucleated cell counts were derived. TCRdb's table, derived via immunoSEQ multiplex PCR, lists solely in-frame clones and lacks some. V and J calls and clone size come straight from that table; D and trimming were deduced from the DNA. The sample lists under 90,000 clones; about 88% were seen once. Sample: peripheral blood. The rearrangement uses TRBV4-2 and TRBJ2-4; possible D gene TRBD2, 6 bases. The TCR was taken from a man aged 70 or older with active or convalescent COVID-19. CDR3 sequence: CASSQAGTRAKNIQYF. The CDR3 coding sequence is TGTGCCAGCAGCCAAGCGGGGACTCGGGCCAAAAACATTCAGTACTTC.